Below, one TCR beta chain is given with its context. Its antigen is unidentified. PCR employed 60 Vbeta and 13 Jbeta primers. Method: immunoSEQ multiplex PCR; TCRdb's copy keeps in-frame clones and lacks some. In the table there are about 160,000 clones, over 70% of which are singletons. This entry comes from a study of cytomegalovirus exposure and HLA in healthy donors. Study-wide findings and caveats: Of the V segments, some could not be distinguished, including TRBV6-2 and TRBV6-3, and were excluded.

Germline V lookup: CDR1 MNHNS, CDR2 SASEGT. This CDR3 has 14 amino acids. Trimming at V came to 3 bases and at J to 7 bases, leaving 8 bases not matched to a gene. Sequenced: PBMCs. The receptor was derived from a man aged 18 to 29 in good health and CMV-seropositive. This chain joins TRBV6-1 and TRBJ2-7; 8 bases are a match to TRBD1. CDR3 DNA sequence: TGTGCCAGCAGTGAGTGGGACAGGTCCCGTGAGCAGTACTTC. It codes for CASSEWDRSREQYF.